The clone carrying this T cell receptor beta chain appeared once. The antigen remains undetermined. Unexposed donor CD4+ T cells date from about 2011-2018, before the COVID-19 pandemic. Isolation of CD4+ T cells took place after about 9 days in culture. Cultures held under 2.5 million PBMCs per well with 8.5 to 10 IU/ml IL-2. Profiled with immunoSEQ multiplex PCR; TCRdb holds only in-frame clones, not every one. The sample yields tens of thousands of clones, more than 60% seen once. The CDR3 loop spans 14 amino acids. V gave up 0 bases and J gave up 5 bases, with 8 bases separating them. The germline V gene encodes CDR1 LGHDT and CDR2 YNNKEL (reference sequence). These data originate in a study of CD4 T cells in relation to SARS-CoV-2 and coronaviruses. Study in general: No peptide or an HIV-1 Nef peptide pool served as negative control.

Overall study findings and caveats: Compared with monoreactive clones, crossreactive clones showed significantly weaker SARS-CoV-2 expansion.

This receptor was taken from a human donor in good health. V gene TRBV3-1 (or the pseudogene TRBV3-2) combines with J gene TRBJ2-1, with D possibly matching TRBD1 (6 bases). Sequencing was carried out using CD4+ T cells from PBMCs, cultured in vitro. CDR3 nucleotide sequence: TGTGCCAGCAGCCAAGATGGGGGCCACAATGAGCAGTTCTTC. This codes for CASSQDGGHNEQFF.